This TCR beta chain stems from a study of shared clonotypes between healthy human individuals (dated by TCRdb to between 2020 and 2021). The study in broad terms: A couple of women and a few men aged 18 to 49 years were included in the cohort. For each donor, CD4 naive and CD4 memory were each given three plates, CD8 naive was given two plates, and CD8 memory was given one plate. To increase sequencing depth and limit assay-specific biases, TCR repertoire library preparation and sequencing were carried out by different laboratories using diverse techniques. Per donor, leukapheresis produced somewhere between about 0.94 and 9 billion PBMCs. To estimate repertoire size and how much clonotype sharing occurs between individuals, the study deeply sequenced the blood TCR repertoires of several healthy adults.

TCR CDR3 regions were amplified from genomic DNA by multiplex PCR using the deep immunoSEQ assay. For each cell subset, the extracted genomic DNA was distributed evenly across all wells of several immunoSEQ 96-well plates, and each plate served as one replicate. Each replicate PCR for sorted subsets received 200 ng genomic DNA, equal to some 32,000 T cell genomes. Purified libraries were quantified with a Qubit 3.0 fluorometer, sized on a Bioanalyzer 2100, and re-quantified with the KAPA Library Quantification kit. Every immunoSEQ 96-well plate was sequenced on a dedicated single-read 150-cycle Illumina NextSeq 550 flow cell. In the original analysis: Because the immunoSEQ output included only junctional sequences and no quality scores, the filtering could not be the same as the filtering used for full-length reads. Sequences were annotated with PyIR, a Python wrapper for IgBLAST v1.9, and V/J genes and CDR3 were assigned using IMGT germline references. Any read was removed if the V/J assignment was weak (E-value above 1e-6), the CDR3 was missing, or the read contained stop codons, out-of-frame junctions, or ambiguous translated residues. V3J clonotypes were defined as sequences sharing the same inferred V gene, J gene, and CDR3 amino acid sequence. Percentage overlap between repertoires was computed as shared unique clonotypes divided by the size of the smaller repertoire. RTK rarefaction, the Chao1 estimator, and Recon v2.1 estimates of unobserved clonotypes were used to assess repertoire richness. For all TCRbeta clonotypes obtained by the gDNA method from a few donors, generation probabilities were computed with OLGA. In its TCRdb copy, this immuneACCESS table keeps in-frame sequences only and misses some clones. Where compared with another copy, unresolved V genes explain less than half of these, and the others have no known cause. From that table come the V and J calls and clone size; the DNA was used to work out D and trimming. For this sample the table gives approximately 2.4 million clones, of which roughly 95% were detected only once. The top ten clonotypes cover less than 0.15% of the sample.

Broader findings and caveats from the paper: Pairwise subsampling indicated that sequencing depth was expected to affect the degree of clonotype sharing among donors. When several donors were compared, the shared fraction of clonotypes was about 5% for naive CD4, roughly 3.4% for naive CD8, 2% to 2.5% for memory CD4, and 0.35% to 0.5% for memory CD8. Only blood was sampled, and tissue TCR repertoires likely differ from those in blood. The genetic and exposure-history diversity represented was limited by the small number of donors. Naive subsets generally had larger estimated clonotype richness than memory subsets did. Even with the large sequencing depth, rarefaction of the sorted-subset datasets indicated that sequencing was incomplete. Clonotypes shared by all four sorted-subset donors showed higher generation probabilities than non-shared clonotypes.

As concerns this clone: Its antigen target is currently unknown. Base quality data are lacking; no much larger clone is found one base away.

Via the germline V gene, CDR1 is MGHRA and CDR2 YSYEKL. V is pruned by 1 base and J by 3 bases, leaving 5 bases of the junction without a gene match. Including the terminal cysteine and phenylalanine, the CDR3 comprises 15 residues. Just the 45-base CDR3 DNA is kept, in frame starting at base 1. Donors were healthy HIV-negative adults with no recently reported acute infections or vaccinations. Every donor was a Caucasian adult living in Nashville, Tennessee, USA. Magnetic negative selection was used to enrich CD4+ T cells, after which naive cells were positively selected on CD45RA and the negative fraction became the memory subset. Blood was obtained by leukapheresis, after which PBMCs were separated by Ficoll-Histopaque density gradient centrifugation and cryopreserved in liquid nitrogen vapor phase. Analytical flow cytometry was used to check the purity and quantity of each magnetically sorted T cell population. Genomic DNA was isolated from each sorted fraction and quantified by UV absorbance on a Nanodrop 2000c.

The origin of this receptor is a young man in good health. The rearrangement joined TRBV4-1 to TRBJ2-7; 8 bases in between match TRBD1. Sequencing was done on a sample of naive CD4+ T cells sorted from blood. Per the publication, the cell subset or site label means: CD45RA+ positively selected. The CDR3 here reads CASSQGAGTGYEQYF. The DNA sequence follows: TGCGCCAGCAGCCAAGGGGCAGGGACAGGCTACGAGCAGTACTTC.